This TCR beta chain was sequenced in a study of shared clonotypes between healthy human individuals. The test was conducted at deep level. Profiled with immunoSEQ multiplex PCR; TCRdb holds only in-frame clones, not every one. Among 450,000 or so clones listed, approximately 77% were seen once. The CDR3 is made up of 13 amino acids. Trimming removed 6 bases at V and 15 bases at J, with 21 bases between. The V gene's germline CDR1 is MNHEY and CDR2 SMNVEV (reference sequence). A few counts support this clone. The TCR comes from a woman aged 40 to 50 in good health. Some clones in this sample may be carry-over from other donors' samples. The sequenced sample was PBMCs. The chain links TRBV27 to TRBJ2-1; no reliable D call. The CDR3 is CASSLALHPRMFF. CDR3 bases: TGTGCCAGCAGCTTAGCTTTACACCCGAGGATGTTCTTC.